The 3 T cell receptor beta chains in this list originate from one sample, sequenced in a study of T cells in Graves' hyperthyroidism and ophthalmopathy. The CDR3 regions of TCR beta were amplified from RNA transcripts. First-round RT-PCR of the TCR CDR3 relied on the HTBI primer set. TCRdb reanalysed the multiplex PCR reads using MiXCR and keeps one entry per CDR3 protein. The table records 280,000 or so distinct CDR3 sequences, around a quarter of them present only once. Material: blood. The receptors were gathered from a man between 40 and 49 years old with Graves' hyperthyroidism that later progressed to Graves' ophthalmopathy.

This chain links TRBV6-1 with TRBJ1-5, with TRBD1 matching 8 bases. This CDR3 contains 15 residues. V trimming: 7 bases; J trimming: 3 bases; junction bases outside the gene matches: 8. Germline-derived CDR1 and CDR2 are MNHNS and SASEGT. CDR3 sequence reads: CASNKDRVDNQPQHF. CDR3 DNA: TGTGCCAGCAACAAGGACAGGGTAGACAATCAGCCCCAGCATTTT.

This clonotype was seen repeatedly, ten times or more. This chain connects TRBV15 to TRBJ2-7, with D possibly called TRBD1 or TRBD2 (5 bases each). The CDR3 covers 16 residues. Trimming took off 3 bases at V and 0 bases at J, with 15 bases between the two ends. Germline V gene data show CDR1 as LNHNV and CDR2 as YYDKDF (reference sequence). In DNA, the CDR3 is TGTGCCACCAGCAGGGGGGTGGGCGTTAGCTCCTACGAGCAGTACTTC. Its translation is CATSRGVGVSSYEQYF. The entire variable domain, with the rest obtained from reference TRBV15 and TRBJ2-7, is as follows: DAMVIQNPRYQVTQFGKPVTLSCSQTLNHNVMYWYQQKSSQAPKLLFHYYDKDFNNEADTPDNFQSRRPNTSFCFLDIRSPGLGDTAMYLCATSRGVGVSSYEQYFGPGTRLTVT.

There are many counts of this clonotype. The rearrangement uses TRBV2 and TRBJ2-7; 11 bases are shared with TRBD1. The germline V gene has CDR1 SNHLY and CDR2 FYNNEI. The CDR3 has 17 residues. Trimming removed 3 bases from V and 2 bases from J; junction bases left unmatched: 9. CDR3 loop: CASSEFGGQGAAYEQYF. The CDR3 nucleotides are TGTGCCAGCAGTGAGTTCGGAGGACAGGGGGCGGCCTACGAGCAGTACTTC.